The rows below give T cell receptor beta chains drawn from one sample of a study of T cell changes during pregnancy in multiple sclerosis. The data were produced by immunoSEQ multiplex PCR, yet TCRdb's version contains in-frame clones alone and is incomplete. The table records about 75,000 clones, 70% to 90% of them present only once. The source was peripheral blood, collected in the first trimester of pregnancy. The receptors shown here come from a female donor in good health, enrolled as a control in a pregnancy study. CDR3s include the opening cysteine and the closing phenylalanine or tryptophan. The D gene is left open where the match is weak. Some rows mark clone size as missing; the rest say once, few, many or name a class of expanded clone.

d_call j_call clone_size cdr3_length v_call cdr3_aa cdr3_nt
TRBD2 TRBJ2-1 . 16 TRBV4-3 CASSQDASGSYNEQFF TGCGCCAGCAGCCAAGACGCTAGCGGATCCTACAATGAGCAGTTCTTC
. TRBJ2-7 . 11 TRBV7-2 CASSPANEQYF TGTGCCAGCAGCCCCGCGAACGAGCAGTACTTC
. TRBJ1-5 . 15 TRBV6-6 CASSSRTEGYQPQHF TGTGCCAGCAGTTCCCGGACAGAAGGATATCAGCCCCAGCATTTT
. TRBJ1-5 . 13 TRBV29-1 CSVMGGEGQPQHF TGCAGCGTTATGGGGGGTGAGGGACAGCCCCAGCATTTT
. TRBJ1-6 . 16 TRBV5-4 CASSPGQSSYNSPLHF TGTGCCAGCAGCCCAGGACAGAGCTCCTATAATTCACCCCTCCACTTT
. TRBJ2-3 once 14 TRBV11-2 CASSTERGTDTQYF TGTGCCAGCAGCACAGAGCGGGGCACAGATACGCAGTATTTT
TRBD1 TRBJ2-7 . 14 TRBV6-5 CASSLDRGTYEQYF TGTGCCAGCAGTTTGGACAGGGGGACTTACGAGCAGTACTTC
. TRBJ1-3 . 15 TRBV7-4 CASSLGVFSGNTIYF TGTGCCAGCAGCTTAGGCGTTTTCTCTGGAAACACCATATATTTT
TRBD2 TRBJ2-1 . 15 TRBV5-1 CASRMTSGGAGEQFF TGCGCCAGCAGGATGACTAGCGGGGGGGCCGGTGAGCAGTTCTTC
. TRBJ1-2 once 12 TRBV7-6 CASSLPGDGYTF TGTGCCAGCAGCTTACCAGGGGATGGCTACACCTTC
. TRBJ1-1 few 13 TRBV28 CASSPPRGSGAFF TGTGCCAGCAGTCCCCCGAGAGGGTCGGGAGCTTTCTTT
TRBD1 TRBJ1-2 . 16 TRBV6-6 CASSRTYRDRDFGYTF TGTGCCAGCAGTCGAACTTACCGGGACAGGGATTTCGGCTACACCTTC
. TRBJ2-3 . 16 TRBV27 CASSPRGGQGTDTQYF TGTGCCAGCAGTCCCAGGGGGGGACAGGGCACAGATACGCAGTATTTT
. TRBJ1-1 . 13 TRBV18 CASQAGLEAEAFF TGTGCCAGCCAAGCGGGGCTTGAGGCTGAAGCTTTCTTT
TRBD1 TRBJ1-5 . 15 TRBV4-3 CASSLRQGEDQPQHF TGCGCCAGCAGCCTAAGACAGGGGGAGGATCAGCCCCAGCATTTT
. TRBJ1-1 . 12 TRBV28 CASSLGDLRAIF TGTGCCAGCAGTTTGGGAGACCTCCGAGCCATCTTT
TRBD1 TRBJ1-2 . 14 TRBV27 CASSHRQGGYGYTF TGTGCCAGCAGTCACAGACAGGGGGGCTATGGCTACACCTTC
TRBD2 TRBJ2-7 . 17 TRBV5-1 CASSQGLAGGISYEQYF TGCGCCAGCAGCCAAGGACTAGCGGGGGGCATCTCCTACGAGCAGTACTTC
. TRBJ2-7 . 14 TRBV5-1 CASSLTPEPYEQYF TGCGCCAGCAGCCTTACTCCCGAACCTTACGAGCAGTACTTC
. TRBJ1-1 . 17 TRBV13 CASSSGLYDRYNTEAFF TGTGCCAGCAGCTCCGGCTTATACGACAGATACAACACTGAAGCTTTCTTT
. TRBJ2-1 once 14 TRBV28 CASSHKLGYNEQFF TGTGCCAGCAGTCACAAACTAGGATACAATGAGCAGTTCTTC
TRBD2 TRBJ2-1 . 18 TRBV15 CATSRGLGGRFPYNEQFF TGTGCCACCAGCAGGGGGCTGGGCGGGAGGTTCCCCTACAATGAGCAGTTCTTC
. TRBJ2-1 . 14 TRBV7-9 CASSFDYRDDEQFF TGTGCCAGCAGCTTTGATTACAGGGACGATGAGCAGTTCTTC
. TRBJ2-6 . 15 TRBV7-2 CASSPPGSGANVLTF TGTGCCAGCAGCCCCCCGGGCTCTGGGGCCAACGTCCTGACTTTC
. TRBJ1-6 . 16 TRBV7-2 CASSFQGRGYGSPLHF TGTGCCAGCAGCTTTCAGGGGCGCGGGTATGGGTCACCCCTCCACTTT
TRBD1 TRBJ1-1 . 16 TRBV28 CASSSHSIQGANEAFF TGTGCCAGCAGTTCGCATTCGATCCAGGGGGCCAATGAAGCTTTCTTT
TRBD2 TRBJ2-5 few 13 TRBV7-7 CASSSTSGETQYF TGTGCTAGCAGCTCGACTAGCGGGGAGACCCAGTACTTC
TRBD1 TRBJ1-2 . 15 TRBV2 CASSGMTGPGYGYTF TGTGCCAGCAGCGGAATGACAGGGCCCGGCTATGGCTACACCTTC
TRBD1 TRBJ2-7 . 14 TRBV29-1 CSARPRTGGHEQYF TGCAGCGCCCGACCTCGGACAGGGGGCCACGAGCAGTACTTC
. TRBJ2-2 . 14 TRBV28 CASLSPPGTGELFF TGTGCCAGCCTCAGTCCACCGGGCACCGGGGAGCTGTTTTTT
. TRBJ2-7 . 13 TRBV4-1 CASSQGAIYEQYF TGCGCCAGCAGCCAAGGCGCAATCTACGAGCAGTACTTC
. TRBJ2-2 . 15 TRBV9 CASSVQFANTGELFF TGTGCCAGCAGCGTACAGTTCGCGAACACCGGGGAGCTGTTTTTT
TRBD1 TRBJ2-7 . 14 TRBV7-2 CASSSQGLAYEQYF TGTGCCAGCAGCTCACAGGGGTTAGCCTACGAGCAGTACTTC
. TRBJ2-2 . 13 TRBV11-2 CASSLGRVGELFF TGTGCCAGCAGCTTAGGAAGAGTCGGGGAGCTGTTTTTT
TRBD1 TRBJ2-5 . 14 TRBV19 CASRGRGRQETQYF TGTGCCAGTAGAGGCAGGGGGCGTCAAGAGACCCAGTACTTC
TRBD2 TRBJ2-5 . 19 TRBV7-9 CASSSSAVHGGGLGETQYF TGTGCCAGCAGCTCAAGCGCAGTTCACGGGGGGGGCCTGGGAGAGACCCAGTACTTC
TRBD1 TRBJ1-4 . 15 TRBV18 CASSPKGQVNEKLFF TGTGCCAGCTCACCTAAAGGACAGGTTAATGAAAAACTGTTTTTT
. TRBJ1-2 . 15 TRBV5-1 CASSLSSPRMRGYTF TGCGCCAGCAGCTTGAGCAGCCCCCGAATGAGGGGCTACACCTTC
. TRBJ1-6 . 14 TRBV7-2 CASSLMSLNSPLHF TGTGCCAGCAGCTTAATGTCGTTAAATTCACCCCTCCACTTT
TRBD2 TRBJ2-5 . 14 TRBV5-1 CASSLDLAVGTQYF TGCGCCAGCAGCTTGGATCTAGCGGTAGGAACCCAGTACTTC
TRBD1 TRBJ1-4 . 15 TRBV7-2 CASSMDRGLGEKLFF TGTGCCAGCAGCATGGACAGGGGGCTTGGTGAAAAACTGTTTTTT
. TRBJ2-1 . 13 TRBV7-7 CASSLVTGNEQFF TGTGCTAGCAGCTTAGTTACGGGCAATGAGCAGTTCTTC
TRBD1 TRBJ1-1 . 15 TRBV7-8 CASSPGQGVNSQAFF TGTGCCAGCAGCCCTGGACAGGGGGTAAATAGCCAGGCTTTCTTT
. TRBJ1-2 few 14 TRBV19 CASSIGPGSLGYTF TGTGCCAGTAGTATAGGTCCAGGGTCCTTGGGCTACACCTTC
. TRBJ2-7 . 11 TRBV11-2 CASTQGGLQYF TGTGCCAGCACCCAGGGGGGCCTCCAGTACTTC
TRBD2 TRBJ2-3 . 17 TRBV5-1 CASSPLAGGPGTDTQYF TGCGCCAGCAGCCCTCTGGCGGGAGGGCCCGGCACAGATACGCAGTATTTT
. TRBJ2-1 . 17 TRBV7-2 CASSAGVGAHLQNEQFF TGTGCCAGCAGCGCAGGTGTGGGAGCCCATTTACAGAATGAGCAGTTCTTC
TRBD1 TRBJ1-4 . 14 TRBV7-2 CASSPTNRGEKLFF TGTGCCAGCAGCCCAACGAACAGGGGTGAAAAACTGTTTTTT
. TRBJ2-3 . 14 TRBV30 CASSFGSVADTQYF TGTGCCTCCTCTTTCGGGAGTGTTGCAGATACGCAGTATTTT
. TRBJ1-1 . 14 TRBV18 CASSSGQLNTEAFF TGTGCCAGCTCATCAGGACAGTTGAACACTGAAGCTTTCTTT
TRBD1 TRBJ1-2 . 15 TRBV6-4 CASSDHPGQGAIYTF TGTGCCAGCAGCGACCACCCGGGACAGGGGGCTATCTACACCTTC
TRBD2 TRBJ2-1 once 15 TRBV6-6 CASSYFTSASNEQFF TGTGCCAGCAGTTACTTTACTAGCGCGTCCAATGAGCAGTTCTTC